Sequencing of this TCR beta chain was carried out in a study of beta chain features in type 1 diabetes. Investigators reverse transcribed all isolated RNA, so they sequenced expressed TCRB transcripts. Read counts averaged about 3.57 million for samples of naive, central memory and regulatory T cells. Assay: immunoSEQ multiplex PCR; the TCRdb copy retains only in-frame clones and omits some. The table includes 120,000 to 150,000 clones, under 60% detected once. Germline CDR1 SGHTA, CDR2 FQGNSA. V lost 6 bases, J lost 7 bases, and 4 bases stayed unmatched. The CDR3 runs 13 residues. About this clone itself: Its antigen is not identified.

Study observations and caveats: Relative to healthy donors, patients appeared to have naive, central memory and Treg TCRB repertoires that were more similar.

The J gene is TRBJ1-2, the V gene TRBV7-2, with 11 bases matching TRBD1. This TCR was sampled from a man between 18 and 29 years old in good health. Material: Tregs from blood. CDR3 amino acids: CASSRTGGLGYTF. CDR3 sequence (DNA): TGTGCCAGCAGTCGGACAGGGGGCCTTGGCTACACCTTC.